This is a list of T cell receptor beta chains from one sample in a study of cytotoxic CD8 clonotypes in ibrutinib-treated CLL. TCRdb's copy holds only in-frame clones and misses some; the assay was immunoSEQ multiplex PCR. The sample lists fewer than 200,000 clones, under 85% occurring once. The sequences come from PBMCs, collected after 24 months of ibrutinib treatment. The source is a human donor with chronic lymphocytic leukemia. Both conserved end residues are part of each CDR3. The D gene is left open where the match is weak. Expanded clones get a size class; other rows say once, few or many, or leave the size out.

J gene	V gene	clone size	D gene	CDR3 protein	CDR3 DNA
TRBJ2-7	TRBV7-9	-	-	CASSLEQASYEQYF	TGTGCCAGCAGCTTAGAGCAGGCCTCCTACGAGCAGTACTTC
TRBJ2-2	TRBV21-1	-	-	CASSPPPQPNTGELFF	TGTGCCAGCAGCCCTCCCCCGCAGCCAAACACCGGGGAGCTGTTTTTT
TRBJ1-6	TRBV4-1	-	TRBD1	CASSPFGDRVISPLHF	TGCGCCAGCAGCCCTTTCGGGGACAGGGTAATTTCACCCCTCCACTTT
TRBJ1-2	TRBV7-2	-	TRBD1	CASSLGGQGGNYGYTF	TGTGCCAGCAGCTTAGGGGGACAGGGAGGAAACTATGGCTACACCTTC
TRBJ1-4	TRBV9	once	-	CASSVGRRTYNEKLFF	TGTGCCAGCAGCGTAGGCCGACGCACATATAATGAAAAACTGTTTTTT
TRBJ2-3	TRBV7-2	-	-	CASSSYTDTQYF	TGTGCCAGCAGCTCCTACACAGATACGCAGTATTTT
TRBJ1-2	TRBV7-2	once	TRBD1	CASSQSSRGLNGYTF	TGTGCCAGCAGCCAGAGTTCCAGGGGGCTAAATGGCTACACCTTC
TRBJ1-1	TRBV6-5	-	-	CASSYEAANTEAFF	TGTGCCAGCAGTTACGAGGCGGCAAACACTGAAGCTTTCTTT
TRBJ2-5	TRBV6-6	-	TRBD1	CASSRGQGRRQETQYF	TGTGCCAGCTCAAGGGGACAGGGGAGGAGGCAAGAGACCCAGTACTTC
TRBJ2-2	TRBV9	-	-	CASSVVPAAGRELFF	TGTGCCAGCAGCGTAGTTCCAGCGGCAGGCCGGGAGCTGTTTTTT
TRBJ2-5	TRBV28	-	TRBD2	CALGTSTPETQYF	TGTGCCCTGGGGACTAGCACCCCCGAGACCCAGTACTTC
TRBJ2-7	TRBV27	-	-	CASSFSRDYYYEQYF	TGTGCCAGCAGTTTTTCGCGAGATTATTACTACGAGCAGTACTTC
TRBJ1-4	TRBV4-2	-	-	CASSQEGEKLFF	TGTGCCAGCAGCCAAGAGGGGGAAAAACTGTTTTTT
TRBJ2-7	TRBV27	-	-	CASRGGGQPEQYF	TGTGCCAGCAGGGGGGGCGGGCAGCCCGAGCAGTACTTC
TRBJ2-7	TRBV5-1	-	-	CASSLGTGIGSEQYF	TGCGCCAGCAGCTTGGGCACAGGTATAGGGAGCGAGCAGTACTTC
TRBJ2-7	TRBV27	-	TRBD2	CASSLTPTSGWRWEQYF	TGTGCCAGCAGTTTAACTCCCACTAGCGGCTGGAGGTGGGAGCAGTACTTC
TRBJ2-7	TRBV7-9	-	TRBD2	CASGTGLASKDEQYF	TGTGCCAGCGGAACGGGACTAGCGTCTAAGGACGAGCAGTACTTC
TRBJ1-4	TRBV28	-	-	CASSSAASTNEKLFF	TGTGCCAGCAGTTCAGCAGCGTCAACTAATGAAAAACTGTTTTTT
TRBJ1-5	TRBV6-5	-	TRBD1	CASSTGGPWGPQHF	TGTGCCAGCAGTACAGGGGGCCCCTGGGGACCCCAGCATTTT
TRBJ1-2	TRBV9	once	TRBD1	CASSLTGQAYGYTF	TGTGCCAGCAGCCTTACAGGACAGGCCTATGGCTACACCTTC
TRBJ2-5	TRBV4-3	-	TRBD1	CASSQGLRSDRGLETQYF	TGCGCCAGCAGCCAGGGTTTGCGTTCGGACAGGGGGCTGGAGACCCAGTACTTC
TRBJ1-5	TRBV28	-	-	CASKGPRGPADQPQHF	TGTGCCAGCAAGGGGCCAAGGGGACCCGCAGATCAGCCCCAGCATTTT
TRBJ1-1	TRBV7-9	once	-	CASSLRGEGTEAFF	TGTGCCAGCAGCTTAAGGGGTGAAGGAACTGAAGCTTTCTTT
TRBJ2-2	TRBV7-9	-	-	CASRIRTADIYPEGELFF	TGTGCCAGCAGGATTCGTACAGCGGATATATACCCCGAGGGGGAGCTGTTTTTT
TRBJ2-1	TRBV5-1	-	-	CASSLGSGANNEQFF	TGCGCCAGCAGCTTGGGATCGGGAGCTAACAATGAGCAGTTCTTC
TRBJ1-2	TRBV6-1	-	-	CASREEIYGYTF	TGTGCCAGCAGAGAAGAAATCTATGGCTACACCTTC
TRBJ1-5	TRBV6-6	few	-	CASITNDRPNQPQHF	TGTGCCAGCATCACTAACGATCGTCCCAATCAGCCCCAGCATTTT
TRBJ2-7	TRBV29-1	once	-	CSFRGRSYEQYF	TGCAGCTTCCGAGGGAGGTCCTACGAGCAGTACTTC
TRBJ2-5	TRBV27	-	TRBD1	CASSRGLRPRQGARQETQYF	TGTGCCAGCAGTAGAGGCCTACGACCGCGACAGGGGGCAAGGCAAGAGACCCAGTACTTC
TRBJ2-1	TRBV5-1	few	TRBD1	CASHSGQILNEQFF	TGCGCCAGCCATTCGGGACAGATCTTAAATGAGCAGTTCTTC
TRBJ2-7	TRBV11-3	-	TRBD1	CASSEGTGREQYF	TGTGCCAGCAGCGAGGGGACAGGGCGGGAGCAGTACTTC
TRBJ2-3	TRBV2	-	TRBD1	CASDRDSSTDTQYF	TGTGCCAGCGACCGGGACAGCAGCACAGATACGCAGTATTTT
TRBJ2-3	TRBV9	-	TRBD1	CASSVEGADTDTQYF	TGTGCCAGCAGCGTTGAGGGGGCAGACACAGATACGCAGTATTTT
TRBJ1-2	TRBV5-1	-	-	CASSLDLALRGYTF	TGCGCCAGCAGCTTGGACCTTGCGTTGAGGGGCTACACCTTC
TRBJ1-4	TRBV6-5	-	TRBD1	CASSWRTGNEKLFF	TGTGCCAGCAGTTGGAGGACAGGGAATGAAAAACTGTTTTTT
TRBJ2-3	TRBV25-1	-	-	CASSELGRSSDTQYF	TGTGCCAGCAGTGAATTGGGCAGGAGCTCAGATACGCAGTATTTT
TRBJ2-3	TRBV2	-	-	CASRPGGTDTQYF	TGTGCCAGCAGGCCAGGGGGCACAGATACGCAGTATTTT
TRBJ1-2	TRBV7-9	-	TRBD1	CASSLYRQGSLRDGYTF	TGTGCCAGCAGCTTATATCGACAGGGAAGTCTTCGGGATGGCTACACCTTC
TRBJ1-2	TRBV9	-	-	CASSVEGISNYGYTF	TGTGCCAGCAGCGTGGAGGGAATATCTAACTATGGCTACACCTTC
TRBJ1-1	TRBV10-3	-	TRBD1	CAISKQGDTEAFF	TGTGCCATCTCAAAGCAGGGGGACACTGAAGCTTTCTTT
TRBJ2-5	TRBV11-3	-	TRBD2	CASSLAGGRAGETQYF	TGTGCCAGCAGCCTGGCTGGCGGGAGGGCCGGGGAGACCCAGTACTTC
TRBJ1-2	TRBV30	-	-	CAWSVGYWYGYTF	TGTGCCTGGAGTGTAGGCTATTGGTATGGCTACACCTTC
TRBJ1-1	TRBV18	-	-	CASSSGRGNTEAFF	TGTGCCAGCTCCTCCGGACGGGGGAACACTGAAGCTTTCTTT
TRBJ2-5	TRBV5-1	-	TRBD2	CASSLLGGNQETQYF	TGCGCCAGCAGCTTGTTGGGGGGGAATCAAGAGACCCAGTACTTC
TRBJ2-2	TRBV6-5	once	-	CASSSPGPGELFF	TGTGCCAGCAGTTCCCCAGGGCCTGGGGAGCTGTTTTTT
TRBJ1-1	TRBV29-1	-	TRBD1	CSAKTGVGTEAFF	TGCAGCGCTAAAACAGGGGTAGGGACTGAAGCTTTCTTT
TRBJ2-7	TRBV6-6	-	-	CASSRGPAYEQYF	TGTGCCAGCAGTCGGGGACCAGCCTACGAGCAGTACTTC
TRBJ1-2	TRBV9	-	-	CASSVVGGYGYTF	TGTGCCAGCAGCGTAGTGGGGGGCTATGGCTACACCTTC
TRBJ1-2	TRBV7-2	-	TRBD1	CASSPRQGAQVDGYTF	TGTGCCAGCAGCCCGAGACAGGGGGCGCAGGTGGATGGCTACACCTTC